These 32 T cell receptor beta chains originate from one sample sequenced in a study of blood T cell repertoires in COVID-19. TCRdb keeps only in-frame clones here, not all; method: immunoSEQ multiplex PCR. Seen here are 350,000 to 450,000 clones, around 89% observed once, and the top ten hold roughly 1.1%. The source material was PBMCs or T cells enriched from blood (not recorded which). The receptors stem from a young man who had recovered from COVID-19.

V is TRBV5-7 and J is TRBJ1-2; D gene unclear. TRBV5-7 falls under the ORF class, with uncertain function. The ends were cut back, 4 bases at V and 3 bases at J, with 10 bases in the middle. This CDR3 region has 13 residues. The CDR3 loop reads CASSREKYYGYTF. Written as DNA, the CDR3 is TGTGCCAGCAGCCGGGAGAAGTACTATGGCTACACCTTC.

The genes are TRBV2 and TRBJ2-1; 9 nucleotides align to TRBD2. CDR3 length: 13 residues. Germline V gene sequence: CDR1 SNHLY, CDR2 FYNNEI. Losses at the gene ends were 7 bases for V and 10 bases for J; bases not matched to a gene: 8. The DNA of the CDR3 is TGTGCCAGCATTCTCTCGCGGGAGGGAGAGCAGTTCTTC. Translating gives CASILSREGEQFF. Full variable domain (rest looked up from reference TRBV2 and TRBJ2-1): EPEVTQTPSHQVTQMGQEVILRCVPISNHLYFYWYRQILGQKVEFLVSFYNNEISEKSEIFDDQFSVERPDGSNFTLKIRSTKLEDSAMYFCASILSREGEQFFGPGTRLTVL.

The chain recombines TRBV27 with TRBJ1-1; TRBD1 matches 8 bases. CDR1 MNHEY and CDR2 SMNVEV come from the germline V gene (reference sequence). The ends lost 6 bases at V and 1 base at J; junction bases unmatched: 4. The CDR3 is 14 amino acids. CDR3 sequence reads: CASRPDRANTEAFF. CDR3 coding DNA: TGTGCCAGCAGACCGGACAGGGCGAACACTGAAGCTTTCTTT.

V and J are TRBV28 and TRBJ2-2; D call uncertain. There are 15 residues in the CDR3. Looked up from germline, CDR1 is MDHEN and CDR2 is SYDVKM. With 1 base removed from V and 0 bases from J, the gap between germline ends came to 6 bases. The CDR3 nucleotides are TGTGCCAGCAGTTTATTCCTAGCGAACACCGGGGAGCTGTTTTTT. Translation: CASSLFLANTGELFF. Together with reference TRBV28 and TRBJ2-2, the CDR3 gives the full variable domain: DVKVTQSSRYLVKRTGEKVFLECVQDMDHENMFWYRQDPGLGLRLIYFSYDVKMKEKGDIPEGYSVSREKKERFSLILESASTNQTSMYLCASSLFLANTGELFFGEGSRLTVL.

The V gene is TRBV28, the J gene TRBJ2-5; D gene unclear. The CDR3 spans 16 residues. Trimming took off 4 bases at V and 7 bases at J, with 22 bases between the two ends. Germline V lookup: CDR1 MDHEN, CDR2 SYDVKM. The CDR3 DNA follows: TGTGCCAGCAGTTCACTCTCATACCCTACGGGTGGGACCCAGTACTTC. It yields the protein CASSSLSYPTGGTQYF.

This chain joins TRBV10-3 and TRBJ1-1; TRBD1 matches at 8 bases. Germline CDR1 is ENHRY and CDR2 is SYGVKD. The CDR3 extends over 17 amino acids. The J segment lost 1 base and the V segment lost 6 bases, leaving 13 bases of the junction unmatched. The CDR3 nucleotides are TGTGCCATCAGCTCTTTCCCCCTACAGGGGGAGAACACTGAAGCTTTCTTT. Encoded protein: CAISSFPLQGENTEAFF.

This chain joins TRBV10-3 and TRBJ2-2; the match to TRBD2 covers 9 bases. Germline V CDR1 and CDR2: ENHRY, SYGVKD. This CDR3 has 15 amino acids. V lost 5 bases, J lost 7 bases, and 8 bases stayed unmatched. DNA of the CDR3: TGTGCCATCAGTTCTAGCGGGGCCGCGGTCGGGGAGCTGTTTTTT. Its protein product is CAISSSGAAVGELFF.

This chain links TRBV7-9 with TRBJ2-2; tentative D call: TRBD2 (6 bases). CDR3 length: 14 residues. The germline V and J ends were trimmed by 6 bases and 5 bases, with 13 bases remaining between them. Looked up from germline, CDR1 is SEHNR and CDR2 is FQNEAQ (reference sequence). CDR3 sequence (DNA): TGTGCCAGCAGGACGGGGGTGACAACCGGGGAGCTGTTTTTT. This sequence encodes CASRTGVTTGELFF.

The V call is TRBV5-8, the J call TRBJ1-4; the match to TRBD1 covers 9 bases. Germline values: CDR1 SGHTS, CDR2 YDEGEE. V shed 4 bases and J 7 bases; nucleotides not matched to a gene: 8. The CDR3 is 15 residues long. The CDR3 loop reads CASSETGGLVEKLFF. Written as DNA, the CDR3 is TGTGCCAGCAGCGAAACAGGGGGCTTGGTTGAAAAACTGTTTTTT.

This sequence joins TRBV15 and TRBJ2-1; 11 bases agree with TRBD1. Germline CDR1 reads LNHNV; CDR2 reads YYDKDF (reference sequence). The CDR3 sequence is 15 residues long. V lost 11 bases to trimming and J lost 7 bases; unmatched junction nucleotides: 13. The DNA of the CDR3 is TGTGCCGCTCCCCCGGACAGGGGGCGATGGAATGAGCAGTTCTTC. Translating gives CAAPPDRGRWNEQFF.

Here the CDR3 DNA reads TGTGCCAGCAGCTTAGTAGGGGGCGCGGGCTATGGCTACACCTTC. Translating it yields CASSLVGGAGYGYTF. The V call is TRBV7-9, the J call TRBJ1-2; 7 bases agree with TRBD1. CDR3 length: 15 residues. V lost 1 base, J lost 4 bases, and 6 bases stayed unmatched. Germline assignment: CDR1 SEHNR and CDR2 FQNEAQ (reference sequence).

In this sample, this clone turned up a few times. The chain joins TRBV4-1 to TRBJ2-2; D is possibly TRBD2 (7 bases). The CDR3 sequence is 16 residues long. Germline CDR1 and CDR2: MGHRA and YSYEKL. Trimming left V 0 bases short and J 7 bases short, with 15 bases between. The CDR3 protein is CASSQEGGALNGELFF. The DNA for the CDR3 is TGCGCCAGCAGCCAAGAGGGGGGGGCTTTAAACGGGGAGCTGTTTTTT.

The CDR3 coding sequence is TGTGCCAGCACCTTACAACAAACCAACACCGGGGAGCTGTTTTTT. Its protein product is CASTLQQTNTGELFF. The rearrangement links TRBV5-8 to TRBJ2-2; no clear D. The CDR3 contains 15 residues. The V end was cut by 6 bases, the J end by 2 bases, with 14 bases between. The germline CDR1 and CDR2 sequences are SGHTS and YDEGEE.

This CDR3 reads CATSRDRGQVGGYTF. The CDR3 DNA reads TGTGCCACCAGCAGAGATAGGGGACAGGTCGGTGGCTACACCTTC. This chain joins TRBV15 and TRBJ1-2; 8 positions match TRBD1. Germline V gene lookup returns CDR1 LNHNV and CDR2 YYDKDF (reference sequence). V dropped 0 bases and J dropped 7; count of bases not matched to a gene: 7. The CDR3 length is 15 residues.

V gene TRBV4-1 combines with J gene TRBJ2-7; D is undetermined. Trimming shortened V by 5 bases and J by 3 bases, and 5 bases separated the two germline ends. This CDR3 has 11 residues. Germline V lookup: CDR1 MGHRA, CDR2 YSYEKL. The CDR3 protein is CASSSGYEQYF. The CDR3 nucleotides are TGCGCCAGCAGCTCGGGCTACGAGCAGTACTTC.

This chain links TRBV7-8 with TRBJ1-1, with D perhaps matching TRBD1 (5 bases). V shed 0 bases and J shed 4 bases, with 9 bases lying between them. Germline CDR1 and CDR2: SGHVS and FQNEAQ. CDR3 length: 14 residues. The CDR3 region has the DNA TGTGCCAGCAGCTTAGCGGGGGGAGGCACTGAAGCTTTCTTT. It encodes CASSLAGGGTEAFF.

In DNA form, the CDR3 reads TGCGCCAGCAGCCAAAACCCTAGCGGGGCCTCCTACGAGCAGTACTTC. It codes for CASSQNPSGASYEQYF. The chain has TRBV4-1 and TRBJ2-7; 9 bases map to TRBD2. The J segment lost 0 bases and the V segment lost 2 bases, leaving 5 bases of the junction unmatched. The CDR3 consists of 16 residues. CDR1 and CDR2 from the germline V gene are MGHRA and YSYEKL.

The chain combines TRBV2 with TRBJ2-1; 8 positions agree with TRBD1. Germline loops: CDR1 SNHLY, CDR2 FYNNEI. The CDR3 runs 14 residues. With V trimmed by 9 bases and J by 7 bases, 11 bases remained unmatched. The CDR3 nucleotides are TGTGCCAGTGAGGGGAGACAGGGGATGAATGAGCAGTTCTTC. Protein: CASEGRQGMNEQFF.

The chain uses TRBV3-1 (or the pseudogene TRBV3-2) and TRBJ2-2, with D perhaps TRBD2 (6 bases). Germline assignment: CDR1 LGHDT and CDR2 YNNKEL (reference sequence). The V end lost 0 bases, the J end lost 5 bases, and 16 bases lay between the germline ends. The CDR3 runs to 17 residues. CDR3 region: CASSQDFERVPTGELFF. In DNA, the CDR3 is TGTGCCAGCAGCCAAGATTTCGAGCGGGTACCAACCGGGGAGCTGTTTTTT.

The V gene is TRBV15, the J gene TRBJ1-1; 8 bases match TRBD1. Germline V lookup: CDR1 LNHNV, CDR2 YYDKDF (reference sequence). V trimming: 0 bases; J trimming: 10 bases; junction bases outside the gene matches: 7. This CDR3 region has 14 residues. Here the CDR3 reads CATSRDRTGLRAFF. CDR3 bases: TGTGCCACCAGCAGAGACCGGACAGGGTTGAGAGCTTTCTTT. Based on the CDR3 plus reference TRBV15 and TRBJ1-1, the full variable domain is DAMVIQNPRYQVTQFGKPVTLSCSQTLNHNVMYWYQQKSSQAPKLLFHYYDKDFNNEADTPDNFQSRRPNTSFCFLDIRSPGLGDTAMYLCATSRDRTGLRAFFGQGTRLTVV.

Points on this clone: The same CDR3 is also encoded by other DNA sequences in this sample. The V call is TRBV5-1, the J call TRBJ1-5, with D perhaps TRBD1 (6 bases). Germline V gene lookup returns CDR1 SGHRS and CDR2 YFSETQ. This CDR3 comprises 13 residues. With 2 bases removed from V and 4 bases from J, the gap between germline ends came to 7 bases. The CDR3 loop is CASSLGQNQPQHF. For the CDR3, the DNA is TGCGCCAGCAGCTTAGGACAGAATCAGCCCCAGCATTTT.

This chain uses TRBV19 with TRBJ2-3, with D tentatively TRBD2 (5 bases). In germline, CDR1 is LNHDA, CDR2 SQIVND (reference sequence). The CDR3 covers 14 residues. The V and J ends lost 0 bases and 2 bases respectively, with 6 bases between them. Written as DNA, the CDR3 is TGTGCCAGTAGTATAGAGAGGGTCACAGATACGCAGTATTTT. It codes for CASSIERVTDTQYF.

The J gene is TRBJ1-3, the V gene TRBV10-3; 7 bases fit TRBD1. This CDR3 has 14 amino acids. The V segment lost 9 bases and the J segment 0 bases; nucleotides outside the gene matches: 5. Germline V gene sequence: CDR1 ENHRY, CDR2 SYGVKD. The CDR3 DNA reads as TGTGCCATGGGAACAGGGGACTCTGGAAACACCATATATTTT. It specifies CAMGTGDSGNTIYF.

As DNA, the CDR3 is TGCGCCAGCAGCTCGACCGCGGCCCGCAGGGATGAAAAACTGTTTTTT. This translates into CASSSTAARRDEKLFF. The V gene is TRBV5-1, the J gene TRBJ1-4; possibly TRBD1 for D (5 bases). The V end lost 3 bases, the J end lost 6 bases, and 18 bases lay between the germline ends. Looked up from germline, CDR1 is SGHRS and CDR2 is YFSETQ. The CDR3 spans 16 residues.

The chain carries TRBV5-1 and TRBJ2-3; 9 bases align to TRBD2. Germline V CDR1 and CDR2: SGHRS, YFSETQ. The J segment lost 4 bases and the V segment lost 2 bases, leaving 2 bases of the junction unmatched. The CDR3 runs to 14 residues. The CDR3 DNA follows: TGCGCCAGCAGCTTAGGACTAGCGTCAGATACGCAGTATTTT. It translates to CASSLGLASDTQYF. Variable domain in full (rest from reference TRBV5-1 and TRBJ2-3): KAGVTQTPRYLIKTRGQQVTLSCSPISGHRSVSWYQQTPGQGLQFLFEYFSETQRNKGNFPGRFSGRQFSNSRSEMNVSTLELGDSALYLCASSLGLASDTQYFGPGTRLTVL.

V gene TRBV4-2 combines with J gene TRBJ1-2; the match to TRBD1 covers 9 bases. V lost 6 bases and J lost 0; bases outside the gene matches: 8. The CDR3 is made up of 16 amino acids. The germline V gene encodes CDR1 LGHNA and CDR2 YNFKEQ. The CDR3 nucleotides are TGTGCCAGCAGTCTCCGACAGGGGGGAGCTAACTATGGCTACACCTTC. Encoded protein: CASSLRQGGANYGYTF.

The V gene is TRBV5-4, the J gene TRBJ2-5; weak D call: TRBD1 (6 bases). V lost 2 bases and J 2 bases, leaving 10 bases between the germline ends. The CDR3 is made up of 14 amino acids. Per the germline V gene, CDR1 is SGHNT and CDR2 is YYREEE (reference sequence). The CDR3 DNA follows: TGTGCCAGCAGCTTTAGTCAGGGGCAAGAGACCCAGTACTTC. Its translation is CASSFSQGQETQYF. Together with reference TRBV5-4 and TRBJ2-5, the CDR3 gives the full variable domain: ETGVTQSPTHLIKTRGQQVTLRCSSQSGHNTVSWYQQALGQGPQFIFQYYREEENGRGNFPPRFSGLQFPNYSSELNVNALELDDSALYLCASSFSQGQETQYFGPGTRLLVL.

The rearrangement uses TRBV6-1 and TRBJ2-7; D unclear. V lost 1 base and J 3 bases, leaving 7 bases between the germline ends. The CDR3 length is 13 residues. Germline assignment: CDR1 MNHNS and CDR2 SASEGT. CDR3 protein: CASSEGGSYEQYF. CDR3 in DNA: TGTGCCAGCAGTGAAGGCGGCAGCTACGAGCAGTACTTC.

CDR3 nucleotides: TGTGCCAGCAGCCGCCGGAGGGCCTCGGGGAATGAGCAGTTCTTC. Its translation is CASSRRRASGNEQFF. The chain employs TRBV7-9 and TRBJ2-1, with a possible D match to TRBD2 (6 bases). The length of the CDR3 is 15 residues. V dropped 5 bases and J dropped 7 bases, with 18 bases sitting between them. CDR1 SEHNR and CDR2 FQNEAQ come from the germline V gene (reference sequence).

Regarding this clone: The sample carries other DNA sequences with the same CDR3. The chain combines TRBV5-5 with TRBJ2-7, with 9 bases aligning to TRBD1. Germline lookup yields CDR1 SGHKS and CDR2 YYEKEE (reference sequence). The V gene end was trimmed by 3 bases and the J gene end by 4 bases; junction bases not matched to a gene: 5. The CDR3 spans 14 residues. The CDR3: CASSWGQGSYEQYF. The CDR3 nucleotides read TGTGCCAGCAGCTGGGGACAGGGTTCGTACGAGCAGTACTTC. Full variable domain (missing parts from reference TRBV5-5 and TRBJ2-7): DAGVTQSPTHLIKTRGQQVTLRCSPISGHKSVSWYQQVLGQGPQFIFQYYEKEERGRGNFPDRFSARQFPNYSSELNVNALLLGDSALYLCASSWGQGSYEQYFGPGTRLTVT.

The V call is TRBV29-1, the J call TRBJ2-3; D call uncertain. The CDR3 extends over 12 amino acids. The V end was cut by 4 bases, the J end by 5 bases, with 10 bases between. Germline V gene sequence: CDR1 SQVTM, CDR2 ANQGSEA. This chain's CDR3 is CSVVGGRDTQYF. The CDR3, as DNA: TGCAGCGTTGTTGGTGGGCGAGATACGCAGTATTTT.

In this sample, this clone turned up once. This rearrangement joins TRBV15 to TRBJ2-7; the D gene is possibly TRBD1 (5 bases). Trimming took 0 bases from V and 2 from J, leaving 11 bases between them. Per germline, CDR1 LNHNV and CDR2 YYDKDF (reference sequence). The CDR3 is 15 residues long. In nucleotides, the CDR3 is TGTGCCACCAGCAGAGATCAGGGAATTACCTACGAGCAGTACTTC. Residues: CATSRDQGITYEQYF.